This T cell receptor beta chain was obtained from a study of blood T cell repertoires in COVID-19. Study-wide background: From T cells, B-cell-depleted T cells, or PBMCs came the material, which was cDNA or gDNA.

Recruitment covered some 25 US areas and drew participants whose ages spanned 18 to 89 years. Cohort assignment relied on participant-reported clinical history. Germline loops: CDR1 MDHEN, CDR2 SYDVKM. The junction had 6 bases not matched to a gene; V was cut back by 3 bases and J by 0 bases. CDR3 length: 17 residues. How the authors handled the data: Estimation of nucleated cell counts relied on the amplification of reference gene primers. The assay was immunoSEQ multiplex PCR, and TCRdb's table has in-frame clones only and misses some. The V and J calls and the clone size are those of that table, but D and trimming were determined from the DNA. Among 500,000 or so clones listed, about nine tenths were seen once.

This TCR derives from a woman aged 18-29 years who had recovered from COVID-19. The chain links TRBV28 to TRBJ1-1, with 11 bases aligning to TRBD1. Source material: PBMCs or T cells enriched from blood (not recorded which). CDR3 DNA: TGTGCCAGCAGTTTTTGGACAGGGGGCGTAATGAACACTGAAGCTTTCTTT. It is translated as CASSFWTGGVMNTEAFF.